This T cell receptor beta chain appears in the sequencing data of a study of shared clonotypes between healthy human individuals (dated by TCRdb to 2018 to 2021). The study in broad terms: The cohort comprised two women and three men aged 18 to 49 years. Per donor, three plates each were used for CD4 naive and CD4 memory, two for CD8 naive, and one for CD8 memory. To estimate repertoire size and how much clonotype sharing occurs between individuals, the study deeply sequenced the blood TCR repertoires of about five healthy adults. Different laboratories and diverse techniques were used to prepare libraries and sequence TCR repertoires, to increase sequencing depth and limit assay-specific biases. Between about 0.9 and 9 billion PBMCs per donor were obtained by leukapheresis.

Using the deep immunoSEQ assay, multiplex PCR amplified TCR CDR3 regions from genomic DNA. Extracted genomic DNA from each cell subset was spread evenly across all wells of several immunoSEQ 96-well plates, with each plate serving as a replicate. For sorted subsets, about 220 ng of genomic DNA, equivalent to around 31,000 T cell genomes, went into each replicate PCR. The purified libraries were quantified using a Qubit 3.0 fluorometer, sized with a Bioanalyzer 2100, and then quantified again using the KAPA Library Quantification kit. Each immunoSEQ 96-well plate was sequenced on its own single-read 150-cycle Illumina NextSeq 550 flow cell. As for how the authors treated the data: The immunoSEQ output contained only junctional sequences without quality scores, so filtering could not match that applied to full-length reads. Sequences were annotated with PyIR, a Python wrapper for IgBLAST v1.9, and V/J genes and CDR3 were assigned using IMGT germline references. Reads were removed for weak V/J assignments (E-value above 1e-6), missing CDR3, stop codons, out-of-frame junctions, or ambiguous translated residues. A V3J clonotype was defined by an identical inferred V gene, J gene, and CDR3 amino acid sequence. Percentage overlap between repertoires was computed as shared unique clonotypes divided by the size of the smaller repertoire. Repertoire richness was assessed with RTK rarefaction, the Chao1 estimator, and Recon v2.1 estimates of unobserved clonotypes. Generation probabilities for all TCRbeta clonotypes obtained by the gDNA method from a handful of donors were computed using OLGA. In TCRdb, the immuneACCESS table is reduced to in-frame sequences with V and J assigned. These tables do not hold every clone; where another copy was compared, an unresolved V gene accounts for under half, and the others remain unexplained. V, J and clone size derive from that table, while D and trimming were established from the DNA sequence. Present in this sample are fewer than 1 million clones, about 97% of which were seen just once. The biggest ten clones account for less than 0.25% of the sample.

To note about this clone: Its antigen has not been determined. No quality values exist for individual bases; no much larger clone is one base distant.

CDR3 length: 12 amino acids, cysteine to phenylalanine. Left in the record is the CDR3 DNA by itself, 36 bases read in frame from the first base. The germline V gene specifies SGHDT as CDR1 and YYEEEE as CDR2. Cut back by 0 bases and 6 bases, the V and J ends lie 7 bases apart. For the CD8 naive samples, CD45RO-negative cells were positively selected for CCR7, yielding a CD45RA+CCR7+ population from which TemRA cells were excluded. Donors were healthy HIV-negative adults with no recently reported acute infections or vaccinations. All donors were Caucasian adults living in Nashville, Tennessee, USA. After blood collection by leukapheresis, PBMCs were isolated using Ficoll-Histopaque density gradient centrifugation and then cryopreserved in the vapor phase of liquid nitrogen. Analytical flow cytometry was used to check the purity and quantity of every magnetically sorted T cell population. Genomic DNA was isolated from each sorted fraction and quantified by UV absorbance on a Nanodrop 2000c.

What the study reported, not specific to this receptor: Larger estimated clonotype richness was generally found for naive subsets than for memory subsets. Sampling was limited to blood, and TCR repertoires in tissue likely differ from TCR repertoires in blood. Compared with non-shared clonotypes, the clonotypes found in all four sorted-subset donors had higher generation probabilities. Even with the large sequencing depth, rarefaction of the sorted-subset datasets indicated that sequencing was incomplete. Across a handful of donors, around 5.4% of naive CD4, over 3% of naive CD8, about 2.3% of memory CD4, and about 0.44% of memory CD8 clonotypes were shared. The genetic and exposure-history diversity represented was limited by the small number of donors. Based on pairwise subsampling, the degree of clonotype sharing among donors was expected to be affected by sequencing depth.

This TCR was recovered from a man in his thirties or forties in good health. The V and J segments used are TRBV5-6 and TRBJ2-7; too little of a D gene remains to name it. The sequencing input was naive CD8+ T cells sorted from blood. The cell subset or site label on this specimen signifies: CD45RA+CCR7+. The nucleotide sequence is given as TGTGCCAGCAGCTTGGGCAGCTCCGAGCAGTACTTC. Its translation is CASSLGSSEQYF.